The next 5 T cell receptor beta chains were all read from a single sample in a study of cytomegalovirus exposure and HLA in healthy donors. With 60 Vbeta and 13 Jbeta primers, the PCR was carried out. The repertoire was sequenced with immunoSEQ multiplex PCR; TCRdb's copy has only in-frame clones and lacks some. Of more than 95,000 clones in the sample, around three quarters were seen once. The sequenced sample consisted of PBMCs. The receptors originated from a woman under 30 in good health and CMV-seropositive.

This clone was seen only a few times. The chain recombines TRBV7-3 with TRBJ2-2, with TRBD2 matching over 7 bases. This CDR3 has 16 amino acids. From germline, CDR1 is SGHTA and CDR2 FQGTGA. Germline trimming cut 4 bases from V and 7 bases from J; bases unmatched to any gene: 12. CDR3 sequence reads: CASSSKTGGGSGELFF. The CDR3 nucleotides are TGTGCCAGCAGCTCCAAGACTGGCGGGGGTAGCGGGGAGCTGTTTTTT.

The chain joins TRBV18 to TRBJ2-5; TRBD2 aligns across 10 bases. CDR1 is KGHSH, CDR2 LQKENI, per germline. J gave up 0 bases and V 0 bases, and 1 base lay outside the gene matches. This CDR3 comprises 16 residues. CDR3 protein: CASSPPSGGYQETQYF. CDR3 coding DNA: TGTGCCAGCTCACCACCTAGCGGGGGGTACCAAGAGACCCAGTACTTC. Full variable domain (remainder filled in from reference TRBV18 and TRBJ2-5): NAGVMQNPRHLVRRRGQEARLRCSPMKGHSHVYWYRQLPEEGLKFMVYLQKENIIDESGMPKERFSAEFPKEGPSILRIQQVVRGDSAAYFCASSPPSGGYQETQYFGPGTRLLVL.

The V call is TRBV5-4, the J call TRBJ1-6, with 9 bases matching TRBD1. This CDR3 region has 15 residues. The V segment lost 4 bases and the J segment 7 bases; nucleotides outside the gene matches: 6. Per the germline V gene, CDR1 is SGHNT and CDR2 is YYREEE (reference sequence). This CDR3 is CASSADRGRNSPLHF. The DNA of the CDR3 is TGTGCCAGCAGCGCGGACAGGGGACGGAATTCACCCCTCCACTTT.

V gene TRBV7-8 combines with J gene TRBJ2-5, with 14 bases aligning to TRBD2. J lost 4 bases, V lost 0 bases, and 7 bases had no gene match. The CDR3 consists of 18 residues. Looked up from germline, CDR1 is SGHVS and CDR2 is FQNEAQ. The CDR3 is CASSLAGLAGEGRETQYF. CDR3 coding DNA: TGTGCCAGCAGCTTAGCGGGACTAGCGGGAGAGGGACGAGAGACCCAGTACTTC.

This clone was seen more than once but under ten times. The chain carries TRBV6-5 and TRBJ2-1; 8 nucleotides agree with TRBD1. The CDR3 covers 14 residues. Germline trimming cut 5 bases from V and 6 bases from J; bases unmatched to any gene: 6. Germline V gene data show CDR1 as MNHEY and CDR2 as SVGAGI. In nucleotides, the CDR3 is TGTGCCAGCAGTCCACATGGACAGGGCAATGAGCAGTTCTTC. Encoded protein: CASSPHGQGNEQFF.